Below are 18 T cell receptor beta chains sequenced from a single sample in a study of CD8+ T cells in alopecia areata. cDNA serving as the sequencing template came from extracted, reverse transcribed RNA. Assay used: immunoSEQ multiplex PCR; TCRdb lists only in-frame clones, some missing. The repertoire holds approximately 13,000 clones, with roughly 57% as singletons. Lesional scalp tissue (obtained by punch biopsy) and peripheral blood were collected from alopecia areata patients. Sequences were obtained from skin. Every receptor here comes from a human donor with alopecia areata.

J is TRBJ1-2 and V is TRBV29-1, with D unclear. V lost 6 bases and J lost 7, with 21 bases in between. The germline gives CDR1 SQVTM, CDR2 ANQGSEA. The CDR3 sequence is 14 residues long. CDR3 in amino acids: CSVGREGFSGGYTF. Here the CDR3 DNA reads TGCAGCGTCGGCCGGGAGGGTTTTTCAGGTGGCTACACCTTC. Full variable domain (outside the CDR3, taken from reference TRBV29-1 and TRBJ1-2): SAVISQKPSRDICQRGTSLTIQCQVDSQVTMMFWYRQQPGQSLTLIATANQGSEATYESGFVIDKFPISRPNLTFSTLTVSNMSPEDSSIYLCSVGREGFSGGYTFGSGTRLTVV.

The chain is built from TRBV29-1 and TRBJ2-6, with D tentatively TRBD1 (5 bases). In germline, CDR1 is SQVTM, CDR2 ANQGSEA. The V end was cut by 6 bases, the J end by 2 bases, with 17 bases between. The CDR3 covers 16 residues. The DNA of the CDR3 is TGCAGCGTACGCAGCATAGTGGGGCCTGGGGCCAACGTCCTGACTTTC. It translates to CSVRSIVGPGANVLTF.

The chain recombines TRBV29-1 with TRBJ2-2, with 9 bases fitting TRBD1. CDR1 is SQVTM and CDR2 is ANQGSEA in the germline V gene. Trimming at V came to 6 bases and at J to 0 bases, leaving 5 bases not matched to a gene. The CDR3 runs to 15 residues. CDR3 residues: CSVEQGAANTGELFF. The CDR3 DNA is TGCAGCGTGGAACAGGGGGCGGCGAACACCGGGGAGCTGTTTTTT.

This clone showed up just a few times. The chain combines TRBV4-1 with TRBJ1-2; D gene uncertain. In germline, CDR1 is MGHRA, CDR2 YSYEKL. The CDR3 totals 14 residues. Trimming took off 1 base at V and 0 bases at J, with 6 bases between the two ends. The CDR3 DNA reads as TGCGCCAGCAGCCAAGCCGGGGCTAACTATGGCTACACCTTC. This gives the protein CASSQAGANYGYTF.

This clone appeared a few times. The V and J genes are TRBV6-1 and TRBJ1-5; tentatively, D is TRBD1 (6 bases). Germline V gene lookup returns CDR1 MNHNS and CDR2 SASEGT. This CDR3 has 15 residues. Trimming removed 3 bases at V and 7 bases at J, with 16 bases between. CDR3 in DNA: TGTGCCAGCAGTGATATGGGGGGGGGCGGCCAGCCCCAGCATTTT. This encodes CASSDMGGGGQPQHF.

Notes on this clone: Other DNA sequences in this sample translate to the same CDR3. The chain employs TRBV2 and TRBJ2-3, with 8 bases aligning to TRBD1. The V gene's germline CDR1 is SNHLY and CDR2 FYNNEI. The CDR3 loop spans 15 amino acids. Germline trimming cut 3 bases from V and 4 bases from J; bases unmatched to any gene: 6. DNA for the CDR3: TGTGCCAGCAGTGATGTCCAGGGGGCGGCAGATACGCAGTATTTT. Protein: CASSDVQGAADTQYF.

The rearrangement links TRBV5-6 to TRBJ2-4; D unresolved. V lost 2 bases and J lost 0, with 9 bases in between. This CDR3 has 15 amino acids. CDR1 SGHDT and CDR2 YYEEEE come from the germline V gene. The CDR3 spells CASSLRFLAKNIQYF. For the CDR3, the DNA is TGTGCCAGCAGCTTAAGGTTCCTAGCCAAAAACATTCAGTACTTC.

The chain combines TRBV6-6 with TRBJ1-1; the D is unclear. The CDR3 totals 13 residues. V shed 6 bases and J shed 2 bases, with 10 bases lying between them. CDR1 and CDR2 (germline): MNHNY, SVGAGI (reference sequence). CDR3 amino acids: CASSQKANTEAFF. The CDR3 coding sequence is TGTGCCAGCAGCCAAAAAGCTAACACTGAAGCTTTCTTT.

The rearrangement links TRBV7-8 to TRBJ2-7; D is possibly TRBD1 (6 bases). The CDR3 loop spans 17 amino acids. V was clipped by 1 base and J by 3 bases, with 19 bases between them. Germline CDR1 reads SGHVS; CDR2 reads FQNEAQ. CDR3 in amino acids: CASSLVRSGGQHYEQYF. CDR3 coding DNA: TGTGCCAGCAGCTTAGTTCGGAGTGGAGGACAGCACTACGAGCAGTACTTC.

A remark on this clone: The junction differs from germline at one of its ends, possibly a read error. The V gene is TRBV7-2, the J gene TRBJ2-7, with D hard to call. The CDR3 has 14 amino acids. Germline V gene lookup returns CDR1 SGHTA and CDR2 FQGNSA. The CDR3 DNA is TGCGCCAGCAGCCAAGATCGTGATATAGTCAAGCAGTACTTC. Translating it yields CASSQDRDIVKQYF.

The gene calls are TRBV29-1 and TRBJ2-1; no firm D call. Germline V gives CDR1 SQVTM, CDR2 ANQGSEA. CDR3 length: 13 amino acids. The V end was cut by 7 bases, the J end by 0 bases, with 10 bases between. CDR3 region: CSGTGSSYNEQFF. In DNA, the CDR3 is TGCAGCGGGACCGGTAGCTCCTACAATGAGCAGTTCTTC.

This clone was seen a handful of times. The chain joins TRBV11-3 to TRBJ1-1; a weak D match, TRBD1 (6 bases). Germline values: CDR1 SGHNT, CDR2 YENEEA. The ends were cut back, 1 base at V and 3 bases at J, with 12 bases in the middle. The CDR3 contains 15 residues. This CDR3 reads CASSLGQGQDTEAFF. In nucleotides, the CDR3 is TGTGCCAGCAGCTTAGGGCAGGGGCAAGACACTGAAGCTTTCTTT.

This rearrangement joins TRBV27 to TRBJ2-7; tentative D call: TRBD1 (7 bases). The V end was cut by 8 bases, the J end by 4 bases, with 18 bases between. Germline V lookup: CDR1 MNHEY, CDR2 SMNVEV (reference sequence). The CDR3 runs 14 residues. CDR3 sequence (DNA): TGTGCCAGCCGCAGGGGGACTCGGAGTTACGAGCAGTACTTC. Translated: CASRRGTRSYEQYF.

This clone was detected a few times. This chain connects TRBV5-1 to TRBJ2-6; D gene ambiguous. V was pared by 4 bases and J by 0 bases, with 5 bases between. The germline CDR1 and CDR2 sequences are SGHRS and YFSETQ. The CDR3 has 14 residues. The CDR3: CASSLVSGANVLTF. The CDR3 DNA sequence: TGCGCCAGCAGCCTAGTCTCTGGGGCCAACGTCCTGACTTTC.

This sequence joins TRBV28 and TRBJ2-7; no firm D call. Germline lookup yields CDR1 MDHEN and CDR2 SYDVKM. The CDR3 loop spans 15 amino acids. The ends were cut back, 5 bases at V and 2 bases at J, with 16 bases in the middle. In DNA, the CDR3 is TGTGCCAGCAGTGCGACCTGGGATAACACCTACGAGCAGTACTTC. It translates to CASSATWDNTYEQYF.

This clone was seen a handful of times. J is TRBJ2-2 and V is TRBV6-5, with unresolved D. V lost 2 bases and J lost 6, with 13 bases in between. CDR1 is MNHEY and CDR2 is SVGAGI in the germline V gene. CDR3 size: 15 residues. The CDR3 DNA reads TGTGCCAGCAGTTACAAAACCGGCGTAGCCGGGGAGCTGTTTTTT. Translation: CASSYKTGVAGELFF.

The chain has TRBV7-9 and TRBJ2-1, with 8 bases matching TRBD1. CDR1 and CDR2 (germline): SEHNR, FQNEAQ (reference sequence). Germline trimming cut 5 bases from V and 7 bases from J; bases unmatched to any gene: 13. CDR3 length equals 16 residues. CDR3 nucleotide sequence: TGTGCCAGCAGCCCTGTCCAAACAGGGGGAATGAATGAGCAGTTCTTC. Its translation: CASSPVQTGGMNEQFF.

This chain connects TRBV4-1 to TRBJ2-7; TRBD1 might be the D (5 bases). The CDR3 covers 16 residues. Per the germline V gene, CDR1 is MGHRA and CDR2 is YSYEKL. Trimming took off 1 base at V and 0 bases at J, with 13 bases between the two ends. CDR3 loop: CASSQVDMMISYEQYF. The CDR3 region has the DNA TGCGCCAGCAGCCAAGTGGACATGATGATCTCCTACGAGCAGTACTTC.